This T cell receptor beta chain was found in a study of blood T cell repertoires in COVID-19. Study as a whole: Nucleic acid was either cDNA or gDNA, and it came from T cells, B-cell-depleted T cells, or PBMCs.

Donors were grouped by their self-reported clinical history. Recovered status in Cohort 3 required two negative PCRs, clearance, or symptom resolution. Authors' analysis steps: Amplified reference gene primers provided the basis for estimating nucleated cell counts. Using immunoSEQ multiplex PCR, the repertoire was profiled, and TCRdb retains in-frame clones only, with some absent. The V and J calls and clone size were taken over from that table, and D and trimming were inferred from the DNA. The sample lists hundreds of thousands of clones, roughly 84% seen once, with approximately 0.99% in the top ten. The length of the CDR3 is 13 residues. Germline lookup yields CDR1 SGDLS and CDR2 YYNGEE. V lost 7 bases and J lost 2, with 11 bases in between.

The sequence was obtained from a woman in her 30s who had recovered from COVID-19. Sequenced material: PBMCs or T cells enriched from blood (not recorded which). The chain recombines TRBV9 with TRBJ2-3, with D possibly being TRBD1 (5 bases). CDR3 amino acids: CASGAPTTDTQYF. The DNA of the CDR3 is TGTGCCAGCGGGGCCCCAACCACAGATACGCAGTATTTT.